This T cell receptor (beta chain) comes out of a study of OX40 agonist ivuxolimab in advanced cancers. About the study: Hepatocellular carcinoma, melanoma, renal cell or head and neck cancer affected the dose-escalation patients. Study results and caveats: Patients with a partial response at 0.1-3.0 mg/kg had among the lowest clonal expansion. The specificity for antigen of the expanded peripheral T cells was not determined.

This CDR3 contains 16 residues. The ends were cut back, 4 bases at V and 1 base at J, with 17 bases in the middle. CDR1 is SGHDT, CDR2 YYEEEE, per germline. This clone was counted a single time. Its antigen is not identified. Data came from immunoSEQ multiplex PCR; TCRdb stores just in-frame clones and leaves some out. The table has about 54,000 clones, around four fifths seen once. Patients with autoimmune history or systemic immunosuppression were excluded. The rearrangement joins TRBV5-6 to TRBJ1-2; maybe TRBD1 (6 bases). The clonotype originates from an adult with an advanced solid tumor such as melanoma, head and neck, liver or kidney cancer. Material: CD4+ or CD8+ T cells sorted from blood, obtained in a trial of the OX40 agonist ivuxolimab. CDR3 sequence (DNA): TGTGCCAGCAGCCCCCCTCCGGACAGACTTAACTATGGCTACACCTTC. Its translation: CASSPPPDRLNYGYTF.